These 21 T cell receptor beta chains were all obtained from the same sample, sequenced in a study of CD8 T cells in ankylosing spondylitis (dated by TCRdb to 2016 to 2017). What the research found in general, with its limitations: Blood from ankylosing spondylitis patients appeared to be characterized by a TCR beta motif composed of about eight highly homologous amino acid variants.

The library was made by 5' RACE. TCRdb lists the instrument as Illumina HiSeq 2500. TCRdb reran the public reads through fastp at Q25 and MiXCR, keeping productive beta chains. All rows with the same CDR3 protein become a single entry with the most common DNA and genes. This sample comprises fewer than 750,000 distinct CDR3 sequences, around 20% of them detected only once. Approximately 18% of the sample lies in the top ten. No antigen is known for these receptors. What was sequenced was blood, either unsorted or a sorted T cell fraction (not recorded which). These receptors all stem from a male donor with ankylosing spondylitis.

This clonotype has more than one count but fewer than ten. V gene TRBV2 combines with J gene TRBJ2-1, with D maybe TRBD2 (5 bases). The CDR3 is 15 residues long. Germline assignment: CDR1 SNHLY and CDR2 FYNNEI. V lost 3 bases to trimming and J lost 0 bases, with 9 bases between them. CDR3 protein: CASSESGSSYNEQFF. CDR3 sequence (DNA): TGTGCCAGCAGTGAGAGCGGTAGCTCCTACAATGAGCAGTTCTTC.

The chain links TRBV20-1 to TRBJ2-1; 9 nucleotides agree with TRBD2. The CDR3 spans 16 residues. V shed 2 bases, J shed 8 bases, and the junction held 13 bases outside the gene matches. Per the germline V gene, CDR1 is DFQATT and CDR2 is SNEGSKA (reference sequence). The CDR3 sequence is CSARTTEVAGGDEQFF. CDR3 DNA: TGCAGTGCTAGAACGACTGAGGTCGCGGGGGGGGATGAGCAGTTCTTC.

V is TRBV12-3 or TRBV12-4 and J is TRBJ1-2, with no clear D. This CDR3 is 13 amino acids long. With 0 bases removed from V and 4 bases from J, the gap between germline ends came to 6 bases. The CDR3 sequence is CASSLARGYGYTF. The CDR3 region has the DNA TGTGCCAGCAGTTTAGCGCGAGGCTATGGCTACACCTTC.

This sequence joins TRBV6-1 and TRBJ2-7, with 9 bases matching TRBD1. The CDR3 covers 14 residues. The germline CDR1 and CDR2 sequences are MNHNS and SASEGT. The CDR3 DNA is TGTGCAGTAAAAAGGACAGGGGAAGGCTACGAGCAGTACTTC. Translating it yields CAVKRTGEGYEQYF.

V is TRBV7-6 and J is TRBJ2-1, with 10 bases aligning to TRBD2. The germline CDR1 and CDR2 sequences are SGHVS and FNYEAQ. The CDR3 totals 17 residues. Germline trimming cut 4 bases from V and 7 bases from J; bases unmatched to any gene: 13. Here the CDR3 reads CASSSLGWGSGRNEQFF. The CDR3 nucleotides are TGTGCCAGCAGCTCACTCGGGTGGGGTAGCGGGAGGAATGAGCAGTTCTTC.

This clonotype has a handful of counts. The chain recombines TRBV6-1 with TRBJ2-5, with TRBD1 matching over 7 bases. V lost 5 bases and J lost 3; bases outside the gene matches: 6. CDR3 size: 14 residues. CDR1 is MNHNS and CDR2 is SASEGT in the germline V gene. The CDR3 DNA is TGTGCCAGCAGTCCCGCAGACAGGGAAGAGACCCAGTACTTC. This gives the protein CASSPADREETQYF.

This clonotype was recorded a few times. V and J are TRBV6-1 and TRBJ1-2; the D is unclear. This CDR3 region has 14 residues. Germline values: CDR1 MNHNS, CDR2 SASEGT. The V and J ends lost 6 bases and 7 bases respectively, with 18 bases between them. CDR3 sequence: CASRADDVRGGYTF. The CDR3 DNA reads as TGTGCCAGCAGGGCAGATGACGTTCGGGGTGGCTACACCTTC.

The chain couples TRBV6-2 or TRBV6-3 to TRBJ1-5; 9 nucleotides match TRBD1. J was trimmed by 6 bases and V by 6 bases; bases with no gene match: 12. Per germline, CDR1 MNHEY and CDR2 SVGEGT. The CDR3 contains 16 residues. The CDR3 region is CASSLSPETGGQPQHF. For the CDR3, the DNA is TGTGCCAGCAGCCTCTCGCCGGAGACAGGGGGTCAGCCCCAGCATTTT.

This clonotype has only a few counts. The V gene is TRBV29-1, the J gene TRBJ2-7; maybe TRBD1 (6 bases). Trimming pared 7 bases from V and 1 base from J, leaving 11 bases between. The length of the CDR3 is 12 residues. The V gene's germline CDR1 is SQVTM and CDR2 ANQGSEA. CDR3 nucleotides: TGCAGCGCCGATACAGGGTCCTACGAGCAGTACTTC. It translates to CSADTGSYEQYF.

This clonotype was counted only a few times. The CDR3 loop reads CASSEKTGRTEAFF. DNA for the CDR3: TGTGCCAGCAGTGAGAAGACAGGCCGGACTGAAGCTTTCTTT. The chain employs TRBV6-1 and TRBJ1-1; TRBD1 might be the D (6 bases). Trimming left V 3 bases short and J 5 bases short, with 13 bases between. Germline V lookup: CDR1 MNHNS, CDR2 SASEGT. This CDR3 comprises 14 residues.

This sequence joins TRBV28 and TRBJ1-6; D perhaps matches TRBD1 (5 bases). Per the germline V gene, CDR1 is MDHEN and CDR2 is SYDVKM. The CDR3 contains 12 residues. Trimming shortened V by 9 bases and J by 6 bases, and 9 bases separated the two germline ends. The CDR3 loop reads CASMQGNSPLHF. As DNA, the CDR3 is TGTGCCAGTATGCAGGGTAATTCACCCCTCCACTTT.

This clonotype was found a few times. The chain combines TRBV20-1 with TRBJ1-1; no firm D call. This CDR3 contains 12 residues. V lost 3 bases and J 1 base, leaving 6 bases between the germline ends. Germline CDR1 and CDR2: DFQATT and SNEGSKA (reference sequence). The CDR3 DNA reads TGCAGTGCTAGTCAGACGAACACTGAAGCTTTCTTT. This translates into CSASQTNTEAFF.

There are a few counts of this clonotype. The V call is TRBV6-1, the J call TRBJ1-5, with TRBD1 identical over 7 bases. The CDR3 consists of 15 residues. V shed 1 base and J 5 bases; nucleotides not matched to a gene: 5. CDR1 MNHNS and CDR2 SASEGT come from the germline V gene. This chain's CDR3 is CASSEGQGPYQPQHF. In nucleotides, the CDR3 is TGTGCCAGCAGTGAAGGACAGGGTCCCTATCAGCCCCAGCATTTT.

The chain links TRBV12-3 or TRBV12-4 to TRBJ2-7; D unclear. This CDR3 spans 12 amino acids. Trimming removed 4 bases at V and 4 bases at J, with 8 bases between. CDR3 sequence (DNA): TGTGCCAGCAGTTCCTTCAGATACGAGCAGTACTTC. Protein sequence: CASSSFRYEQYF.

This clonotype was observed a handful of times. The chain joins TRBV6-1 to TRBJ2-5; D is undetermined. The CDR3 runs to 14 residues. CDR1 is MNHNS and CDR2 is SASEGT in the germline V gene. Trimming took off 6 bases at V and 5 bases at J, with 16 bases between the two ends. The CDR3 DNA sequence: TGTGCCAGCAGGTCCCCAGGAACTTGGGAGACCCAGTACTTC. Translating gives CASRSPGTWETQYF.

The chain is built from TRBV7-6 and TRBJ2-5; TRBD2 agrees at 10 bases. The CDR3 totals 16 residues. Germline lookup yields CDR1 SGHVS and CDR2 FNYEAQ. J was trimmed by 2 bases and V by 5 bases; bases with no gene match: 8. CDR3 nucleotide sequence: TGTGCCAGCAGCACCAGGACTAGCGGACATCAAGAGACCCAGTACTTC. It yields the protein CASSTRTSGHQETQYF.

The V call is TRBV7-8, the J call TRBJ2-7, with 12 bases fitting TRBD2. CDR1 is SGHVS and CDR2 is FQNEAQ in the germline V gene. V dropped 5 bases and J dropped 7; count of bases not matched to a gene: 12. This CDR3 is 16 amino acids long. This CDR3 reads CASSLRRTSGTGEQYF. The CDR3 DNA reads TGTGCCAGCAGCCTACGCCGGACTAGCGGGACCGGGGAGCAGTACTTC.

CDR3 bases: TGTGCCATCAGTCGGACAGGTGGAGAGACCCAGTACTTC. Encoded protein: CAISRTGGETQYF. This chain joins TRBV10-3 and TRBJ2-5; 7 nucleotides line up with TRBD1. Germline CDR1 ENHRY, CDR2 SYGVKD. The CDR3 has 13 residues. J was trimmed by 4 bases and V by 5 bases; bases with no gene match: 4.

The chain uses TRBV11-1 and TRBJ2-1; 13 bases match TRBD2. The germline V gene has CDR1 SGHAT and CDR2 FQDESV (reference sequence). With 2 bases clipped from V and 7 bases from J, the junction kept 11 bases outside the gene matches. CDR3 length: 18 residues. The CDR3 coding sequence is TGTGCCAGCAGCTTATGGAGATCTCCGGGACTAGCGGGAAATGAGCAGTTCTTC. Encoded protein: CASSLWRSPGLAGNEQFF.

CDR3 region: CASSVEGQQETQYF. The CDR3 DNA follows: TGTGCCAGCAGCGTAGAGGGACAGCAAGAGACCCAGTACTTC. The V gene is TRBV9, the J gene TRBJ2-5; TRBD1 matches at 7 bases. CDR3 length: 14 amino acids. The germline CDR1 and CDR2 sequences are SGDLS and YYNGEE. V lost 0 bases to trimming and J lost 2 bases; unmatched junction nucleotides: 1.

This clonotype came up many times. The V gene is TRBV12-3 or TRBV12-4, the J gene TRBJ2-2; the D is unclear. Trimming pared 6 bases from V and 3 bases from J, leaving 2 bases between. The CDR3 has 11 amino acids. The CDR3, as DNA: TGTGCCAGCAGATACACCGGGGAGCTGTTTTTT. Its translation: CASRYTGELFF.